This TCR beta chain was observed in a study of cytomegalovirus exposure and HLA in healthy donors. The PCR was carried out with 60 Vbeta primers and 13 Jbeta primers. TCRdb keeps only in-frame clones here, not all; method: immunoSEQ multiplex PCR. This sample has more than 140,000 clones, with over 60% found just once. V was clipped by 3 bases and J by 1 base, with 9 bases between them. The V gene's germline CDR1 is MNHNY and CDR2 SVGAGI (reference sequence). The CDR3 runs 15 residues. This clone was recorded once. Sequenced sample: PBMCs. The chain combines TRBV6-6 with TRBJ2-2, with a possible D match to TRBD2 (5 bases). This TCR came from a young woman in good health and CMV-seropositive. CDR3 nucleotide sequence: TGTGCCAGCAGTTATAAGCGGATGAACACCGGGGAGCTGTTTTTT. Amino acid sequence: CASSYKRMNTGELFF.